The source of this T cell receptor beta chain is a study of OX40 agonist ivuxolimab in advanced cancers. As for the study in general: Each patient was given ivuxolimab into a vein every 2 weeks, at 0.01 to 10 mg/kg. Males comprised approximately 81% of the group, whose mean age was approximately 61 years (range 23 to 79).

Findings and limits, study-wide: At 0.1 to 3.0 mg/kg and by week 6, clonal expansion occurred in CD4+ and CD8+ blood T cells.

With 2 bases removed from V and 5 bases from J, the gap between germline ends came to 7 bases. The CDR3 runs 13 residues. Germline V lookup: CDR1 SNHLY, CDR2 FYNNEI. The assay was immunoSEQ multiplex PCR, and TCRdb's table has in-frame clones only and misses some. This sample yields about 100,000 clones, of which roughly 95% are seen a single time; around 2% belongs to the top ten. This clone has only a few counts. Its antigen is not known. The sequence was collected from an adult with an advanced solid tumor such as melanoma, head and neck, liver or kidney cancer. The material sequenced was CD4+ or CD8+ T cells sorted from blood, taken in a trial of the OX40 agonist ivuxolimab. The chain recombines TRBV2 with TRBJ1-5; unclear D gene. CDR3 bases: TGTGCCAGCAGTGAATGGGGTGATCAGCCCCAGCATTTT. It translates to CASSEWGDQPQHF.